The clone carrying this TCR beta chain has just one count. What it recognizes is unknown. Germline V gene data show CDR1 as SGHDT and CDR2 as YYEEEE. Trimming pared 2 bases from V and 6 bases from J, leaving 15 bases between. The CDR3 has 14 amino acids. PCR involved 60 Vbeta and 13 Jbeta primers. Authors' processing steps: An analysis performed later counted 81 million or so unique TCR beta chains (around 10 million of them shared). The data were produced by immunoSEQ multiplex PCR, yet TCRdb's version contains in-frame clones alone and is incomplete. The V and J calls and clone size were taken over from that table, and D and trimming were inferred from the DNA. The table has roughly 120,000 clones, roughly three fifths seen once. This sample was taken from a study of cytomegalovirus exposure and HLA in healthy donors. Study-level results: Analysis performed later showed TCR beta chains linked to HLA being more clonally expanded than equally common others.

Source material: PBMCs. The chain carries TRBV5-6 and TRBJ2-7, with D possibly being TRBD2 (6 bases). The TCR was taken from a woman aged 35 to 49 in good health and CMV-seropositive. CDR3 bases: TGTGCCAGCAGCTTCCCCCCGGGGGATGGCGAGCAGTACTTC. As protein: CASSFPPGDGEQYF.